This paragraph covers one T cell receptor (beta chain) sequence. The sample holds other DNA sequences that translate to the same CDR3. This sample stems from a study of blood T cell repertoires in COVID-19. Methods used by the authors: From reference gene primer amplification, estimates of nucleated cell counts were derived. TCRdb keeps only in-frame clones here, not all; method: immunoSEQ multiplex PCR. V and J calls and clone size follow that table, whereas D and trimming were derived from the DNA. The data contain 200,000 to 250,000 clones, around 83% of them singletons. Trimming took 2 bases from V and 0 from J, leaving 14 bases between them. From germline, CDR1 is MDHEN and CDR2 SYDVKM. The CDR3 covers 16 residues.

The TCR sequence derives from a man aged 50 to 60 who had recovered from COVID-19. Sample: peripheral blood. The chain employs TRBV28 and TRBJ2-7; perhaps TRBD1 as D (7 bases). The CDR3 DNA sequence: TGTGCCAGCAGTTTAAGGGGGCTAGCGCGCTCCTACGAGCAGTACTTC. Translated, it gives CASSLRGLARSYEQYF. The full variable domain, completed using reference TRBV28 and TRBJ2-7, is DVKVTQSSRYLVKRTGEKVFLECVQDMDHENMFWYRQDPGLGLRLIYFSYDVKMKEKGDIPEGYSVSREKKERFSLILESASTNQTSMYLCASSLRGLARSYEQYFGPGTRLTVT.